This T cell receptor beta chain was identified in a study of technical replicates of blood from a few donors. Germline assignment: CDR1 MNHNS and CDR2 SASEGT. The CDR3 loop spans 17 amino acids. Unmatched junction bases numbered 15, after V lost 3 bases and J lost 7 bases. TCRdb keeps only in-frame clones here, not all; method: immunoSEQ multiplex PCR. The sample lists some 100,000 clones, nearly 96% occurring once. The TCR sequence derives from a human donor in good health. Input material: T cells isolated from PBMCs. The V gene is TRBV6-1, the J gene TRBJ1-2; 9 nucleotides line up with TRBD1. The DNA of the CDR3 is TGTGCCAGCAGTGAGCCCGACAGGGGGTCCTTCGTGACTGGCTACACCTTC. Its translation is CASSEPDRGSFVTGYTF.